This TCR beta chain was recovered during a study of vaccination and CD4 T cells after COVID-19. About the study: The BNT162b2 or mRNA-1273 vaccine was given to participants in two doses. Overlapping spike peptides of SARS-CoV-2, HCoV-NL63, HCoV-OC43 and HCoV-229E were used, and cells were stimulated with them.

As concerns this clonotype: The antigen is unknown.

The Oncomine TCR Beta short-read assay was applied to DNA of cultured CD4+ T cells. In this case, cultured CD4+ T cells provided the extracted genomic DNA. In TCRdb, the PCR reads were re-called with MiXCR into one record per CDR3 protein. The table has approximately 7,500 distinct CDR3 sequences, about 32% seen once. The germline V gene has CDR1 LNHDA and CDR2 SQIVND (reference sequence). V was clipped by 5 bases and J by 6 bases, with 9 bases between them. This CDR3 region has 12 residues. Described treatment: approximately nine-day PBMC culture with coronavirus spike peptide pools or control peptides (ViraFEST assay). Before the COVID-19 pandemic (2011-2018), CD4+ T cells were obtained from the unexposed donor.

The chain has TRBV19 and TRBJ2-3; D perhaps matches TRBD2 (5 bases). This TCR was sampled from a human donor in good health. The sample taken for sequencing was CD4+ T cells from blood, cultured in vitro. CDR3 sequence: CASSSLGDTQYF. CDR3 in DNA: TGTGCCAGTAGTTCACTAGGGGATACGCAGTATTTT.